These T cell receptor beta chains were read from a single sample in a study of blood T cell repertoires in COVID-19. TCRdb's table, derived via immunoSEQ multiplex PCR, lists solely in-frame clones and lacks some. The top ten clones hold about 31% of a sample with about 45,000 clones, approximately 85% of them seen once. The source material was peripheral blood. The receptors were gathered from a woman at least 80 years old with acute or convalescent COVID-19. CDR3s include the opening cysteine and the closing phenylalanine or tryptophan. D genes are given only for firm matches. Rows give clone size only sometimes, using once, few, many, or a class for an expanded clone.

V gene	J gene	clone size	D gene	CDR3 DNA	CDR3 protein
TRBV6-1	TRBJ2-6	-	TRBD1	TGTGCCAGCAGTGCGGGACAGGGGAGCGGGGCCAACGTCCTGACTTTC	CASSAGQGSGANVLTF
TRBV19	TRBJ2-6	-	TRBD1	TGTGCCAGTAGTATTCTCCCAGGGGGCAGTGGGGCCAACGTCCTGACTTTC	CASSILPGGSGANVLTF
TRBV3-1/TRBV3-2	TRBJ2-7	-	-	TGTGCCAGCAGCCTGACAGGACCCTACGAGCAGTACTTC	CASSLTGPYEQYF
TRBV10-3	TRBJ1-1	-	-	TGTGCCATCAGCGTCGCGTTGACAGTCAACACTGAAGCTTTCTTT	CAISVALTVNTEAFF
TRBV10-2	TRBJ2-7	-	-	TGCGCCAGCAGTCTCGACCCAGGAGGAAACTACGAGCAGTACTTC	CASSLDPGGNYEQYF
TRBV4-1	TRBJ2-6	-	TRBD1	TGCGCCAGCAGCCGACCAGGGGGTGGTGGGGCCAACGTCCTGACTTTC	CASSRPGGGGANVLTF
TRBV11-2	TRBJ1-6	-	-	TGTGCCAGCAGCCCTTGGGAGGGTTCCATACGGTCACCCCTCCACTTT	CASSPWEGSIRSPLHF
TRBV12-3/TRBV12-4	TRBJ2-3	-	-	TGTGCCAGCAGTTGGCACACAGATACGCAGTATTTT	CASSWHTDTQYF
TRBV6-6	TRBJ2-1	-	-	TGTGCCAGCAGTTTTATACAGGGTGGTTCGGGTGAGCAGTTCTTC	CASSFIQGGSGEQFF
TRBV5-1	TRBJ1-2	few	-	TGCGCCAGCAGCTTCCCCCCGGGGGGCTACACCTTC	CASSFPPGGYTF
TRBV2	TRBJ1-2	-	TRBD1	TGTGCCAGCAGTGAAGCGGAGGACAGGGGGTATGGCTACACCTTC	CASSEAEDRGYGYTF
TRBV5-1	TRBJ1-3	-	-	TGCGCCAGCAGCTTGGCCCCGGGTGCCTCTGGAAACACCATATATTTT	CASSLAPGASGNTIYF
TRBV28	TRBJ2-7	-	TRBD2	TGTGCCAGCAGTTTTCTAGCGGGGTCCTCCGAGCAGTACTTC	CASSFLAGSSEQYF
TRBV2	TRBJ2-2	-	TRBD1	TGTGCCAGCAGATCCAGACAGGGGAGCACCGGGGAGCTGTTTTTT	CASRSRQGSTGELFF
TRBV5-4	TRBJ2-7	-	TRBD2	TGTGCCAGCAGCGCCGGACTAGCGGGAGGAGGCGAGCAGTACTTC	CASSAGLAGGGEQYF
TRBV11-2	TRBJ2-3	-	TRBD2	TGTGCCAGCAGCCCCGGGACTAGCGGCACAGATACGCAGTATTTT	CASSPGTSGTDTQYF
TRBV7-9	TRBJ2-3	-	-	TGTGCCAGCAGCCCGAGACAAGATCCAGATACGCAGTATTTT	CASSPRQDPDTQYF
TRBV11-1	TRBJ2-1	-	-	TGTGCCAGCAGCTTAATCGATAGCTCCTACAATGAGCAGTTCTTC	CASSLIDSSYNEQFF
TRBV30	TRBJ1-1	once	-	TGTGCCTGGAGTGTACAGACGAACACTGAAGCTTTCTTT	CAWSVQTNTEAFF
TRBV5-1	TRBJ1-3	-	TRBD1	TGCGCCAGCAGCGAGACAGGGCCTGGAAACACCATATATTTT	CASSETGPGNTIYF
TRBV9	TRBJ1-1	once	-	TGTGCCAGCAGCGTAGAACCGACAGCCGAAGCTTTCTTT	CASSVEPTAEAFF
TRBV27	TRBJ1-5	once	-	TGTGCCAGCAGTTTATACGGGGATTATAGCAATCAGCCCCAGCATTTT	CASSLYGDYSNQPQHF
TRBV2	TRBJ2-1	-	TRBD2	TGTGCCAGCAGTGAAATTACTAGCGGTGTCTACAATGAGCAGTTCTTC	CASSEITSGVYNEQFF
TRBV3-1/TRBV3-2	TRBJ2-3	once	-	TGTGCCAGCAGCCAAGCGCGGGTCGCAGATACGCAGTATTTT	CASSQARVADTQYF
TRBV7-8	TRBJ1-1	-	TRBD1	TGTGCCAGCAGCAAACAGGGGGTGAACACTGAAGCTTTCTTT	CASSKQGVNTEAFF
TRBV6-6	TRBJ2-1	-	TRBD2	TGTGCCAGCAGATTTGAGCGGGGCACCTACAATGAGCAGTTCTTC	CASRFERGTYNEQFF
TRBV6-1	TRBJ2-7	few	-	TGTGCCAGCAGTGAAGGTGCAGGGCTCGAGCAGTACTTC	CASSEGAGLEQYF
TRBV2	TRBJ2-7	-	TRBD1	TGTGCCAGCAGTGAAGAGGGGGCCTCCTACGAGCAGTACTTC	CASSEEGASYEQYF
TRBV12-3/TRBV12-4	TRBJ2-5	-	-	TGTGCCAGCAGCCCGGTCCAAGAGACCCAGTACTTC	CASSPVQETQYF
TRBV28	TRBJ2-3	-	TRBD2	TGTGCCAGCAGTTTGGGAGGACTAGCGGGAGTTGCAGATACGCAGTATTTT	CASSLGGLAGVADTQYF
TRBV30	TRBJ2-1	-	TRBD2	TGTGCCTGGAGTAGAGCGGGAGTTGGGAATGAGCAGTTCTTC	CAWSRAGVGNEQFF
TRBV20-1	TRBJ2-3	-	-	TGCAGTGCTAGTCGGTCCCAGCCCAGGGATACGCAGTATTTT	CSASRSQPRDTQYF
TRBV10-2	TRBJ2-3	-	-	TGCGCCAGCAGTGAGTCTCGGCGGCGGATAACTAGCACAGATACGCAGTATTTT	CASSESRRRITSTDTQYF
TRBV20-1	TRBJ2-1	-	-	TGCAGTGCTACCGGACAGCCGGGGAAGTTCTTC	CSATGQPGKFF
TRBV27	TRBJ2-3	-	-	TGTGCCAGCCGGGGCGGGGCAGATACGCAGTATTTT	CASRGGADTQYF
TRBV14	TRBJ2-1	once	TRBD2	TGTGCCAGCAGCCAAGGACTAGCGGGCGGCAATGAGCAGTTCTTC	CASSQGLAGGNEQFF
TRBV3-1/TRBV3-2	TRBJ2-5	-	TRBD2	TGTGCCAGCAGTCAAAGGCGATGGGGGGGGGTTGAAGAGACCCAGTACTTC	CASSQRRWGGVEETQYF
TRBV6-5	TRBJ2-1	-	TRBD2	TGTGCCAGCAGCGGTGGGACTAGCGGGAAAAATGAGCAGTTCTTC	CASSGGTSGKNEQFF
TRBV2	TRBJ2-3	-	-	TGTGCCAGCAGACTTACTGGTCTGAGCACAGATACGCAGTATTTT	CASRLTGLSTDTQYF
TRBV18	TRBJ1-4	-	-	TGTGCCAGCTCCTCGGTCTCAACTAATGAAAAACTGTTTTTT	CASSSVSTNEKLFF
TRBV2	TRBJ2-1	-	TRBD1	TGTGCCAGCGGGACAGGGCCCTACAATGAGCAGTTCTTC	CASGTGPYNEQFF
TRBV19	TRBJ1-1	-	-	TGTGCCAGTAGTATAAGCCAGGGATTGAACACTGAAGCTTTCTTT	CASSISQGLNTEAFF
TRBV10-3	TRBJ2-3	-	TRBD2	TGTGCCATCAGTGGGCGGAAATCTAGCGGGTTGAAGACAGATACGCAGTATTTT	CAISGRKSSGLKTDTQYF
TRBV6-1	TRBJ1-2	-	-	TGTGCCAGCAGTGAAGTTGAGGGAGTGGACTATGGCTACACCTTC	CASSEVEGVDYGYTF
TRBV6-5	TRBJ1-3	-	TRBD1	TGTGCCAGCGCACAGGGGAGCTCTGGAAACACCATATATTTT	CASAQGSSGNTIYF
TRBV19	TRBJ1-1	once	-	TGTGCCAGTTCAACGGGGGGGCTGAACACTGAAGCTTTCTTT	CASSTGGLNTEAFF
TRBV5-1	TRBJ2-1	-	-	TGCGCCAGCAGCTTGGGACTAGACGGCTTCAATGAGCAGTTCTTC	CASSLGLDGFNEQFF
TRBV3-1/TRBV3-2	TRBJ1-3	-	-	TGTGCCAGCAGCCAAGTTGAGAGAAACACCATATATTTT	CASSQVERNTIYF
TRBV5-4	TRBJ2-7	-	TRBD1	TGTGCCAGCAGCCCGTCCGGGACAGGGGACTACGAGCAGTACTTC	CASSPSGTGDYEQYF
TRBV7-2	TRBJ2-3	-	TRBD2	TGTGCCAGCAGCTTAGAGATAGCGGGATACACAGATACGCAGTATTTT	CASSLEIAGYTDTQYF
TRBV11-2	TRBJ2-5	-	-	TGTGCCAGCAGCCCGACAGTTCTGGGGACCCAGTACTTC	CASSPTVLGTQYF
TRBV28	TRBJ1-2	-	-	TGTGCCAGCAGCCAAGTACGGGGGGGTGGCTACACCTTC	CASSQVRGGGYTF
TRBV5-4	TRBJ2-1	-	TRBD2	TGTGCCAGCAGCTTGGAGGGGACTAGCAGCAATGAGCAGTTCTTC	CASSLEGTSSNEQFF
TRBV30	TRBJ2-3	-	-	TGTGCCTGGAGTGTACTTAGCACAGATACGCAGTATTTT	CAWSVLSTDTQYF
TRBV18	TRBJ1-2	-	TRBD1	TGTGCCAGCTCACCAACTCCGGGACAGGGTAATGGCTACACCTTC	CASSPTPGQGNGYTF
TRBV19	TRBJ1-2	-	-	TGTGCCAGTAGTATTGGCGGGGGCGTCTATGGCTACACCTTC	CASSIGGGVYGYTF
TRBV30	TRBJ2-7	-	TRBD1	TGTGCCTTAGGACAGGGGGGGCATGAGCAGTACTTC	CALGQGGHEQYF
TRBV10-3	TRBJ1-2	-	-	TGTGCCATCAGTGAAGTAGCTACCAATAACTATGGCTACACCTTC	CAISEVATNNYGYTF